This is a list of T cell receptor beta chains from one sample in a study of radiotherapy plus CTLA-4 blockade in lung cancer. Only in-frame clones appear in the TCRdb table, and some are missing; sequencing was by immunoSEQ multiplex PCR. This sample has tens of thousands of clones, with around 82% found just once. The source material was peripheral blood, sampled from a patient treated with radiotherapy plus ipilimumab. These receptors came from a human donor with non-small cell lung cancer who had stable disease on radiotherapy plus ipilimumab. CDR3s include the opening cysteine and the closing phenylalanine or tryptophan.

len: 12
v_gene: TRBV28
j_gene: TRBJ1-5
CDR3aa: CASSAPRGPQHF

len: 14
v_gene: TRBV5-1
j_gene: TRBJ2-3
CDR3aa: CASSLRWGGDTQYF

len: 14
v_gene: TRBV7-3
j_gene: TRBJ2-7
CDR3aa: CASSLSSGSYEQYF

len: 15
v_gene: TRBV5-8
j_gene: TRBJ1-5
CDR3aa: CASSLPGQGHQPQHF

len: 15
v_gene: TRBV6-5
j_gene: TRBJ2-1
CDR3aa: CASRAGTSGYNEQFF

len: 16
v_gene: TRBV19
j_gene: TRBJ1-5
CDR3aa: CASSNYRDDPHQPQHF

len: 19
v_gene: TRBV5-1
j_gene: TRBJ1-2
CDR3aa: CASSLFGTQKILGSYGYTF

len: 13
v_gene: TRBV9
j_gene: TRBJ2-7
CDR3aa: CASSVGVGNEQYF

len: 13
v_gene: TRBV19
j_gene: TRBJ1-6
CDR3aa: CASQGLSNSPLHF

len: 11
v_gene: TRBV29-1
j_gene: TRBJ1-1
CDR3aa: CSVVRVTEAFF

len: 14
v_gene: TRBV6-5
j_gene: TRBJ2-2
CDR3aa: CASNRAANTGELFF

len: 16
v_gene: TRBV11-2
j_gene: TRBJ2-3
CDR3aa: CASSMLGRQSTDTQYF

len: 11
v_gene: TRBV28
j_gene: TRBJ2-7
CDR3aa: CASSPGYEQYF

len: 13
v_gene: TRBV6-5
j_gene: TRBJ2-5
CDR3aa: CASSLDRDGTQYF

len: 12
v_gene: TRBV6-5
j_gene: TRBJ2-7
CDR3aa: CASSYSIYEQYF

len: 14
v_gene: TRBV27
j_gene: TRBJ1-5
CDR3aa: CASARQGGDQPQHF

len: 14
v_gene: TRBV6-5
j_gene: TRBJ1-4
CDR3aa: CASSYGTDNEKLFF

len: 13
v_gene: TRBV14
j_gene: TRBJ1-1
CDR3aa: CASSQQANTEAFF

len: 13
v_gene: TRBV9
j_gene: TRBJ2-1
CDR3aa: CASNRAGVNEQFF

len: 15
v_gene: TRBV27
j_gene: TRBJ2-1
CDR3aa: CASSLSAGGYNEQFF

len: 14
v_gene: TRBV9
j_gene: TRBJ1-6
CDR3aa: CASSVARVGGTLHF

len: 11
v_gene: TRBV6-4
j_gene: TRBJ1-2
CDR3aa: CASSDGRGYTF

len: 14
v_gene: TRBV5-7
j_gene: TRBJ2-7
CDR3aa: CASSRDSSTYEQYF

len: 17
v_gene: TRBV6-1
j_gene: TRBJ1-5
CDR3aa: CASSVTGGADSNQPQHF

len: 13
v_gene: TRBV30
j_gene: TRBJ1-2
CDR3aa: CAWSAIRNYGYTF

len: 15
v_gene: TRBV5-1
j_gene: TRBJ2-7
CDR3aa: CASSSGQQAAREQYF

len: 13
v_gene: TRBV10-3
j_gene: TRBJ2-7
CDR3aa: CAISEGRIYEQYF

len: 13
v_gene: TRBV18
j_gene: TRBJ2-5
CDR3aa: CASSPTSAETQYF

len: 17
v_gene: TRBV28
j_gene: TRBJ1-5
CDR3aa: CASSFGGTGGSNQPQHF

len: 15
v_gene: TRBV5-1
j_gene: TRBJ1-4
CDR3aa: CASSLDGLAREKLFF

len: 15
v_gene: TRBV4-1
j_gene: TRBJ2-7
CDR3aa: CASSVEGLAGREQYF

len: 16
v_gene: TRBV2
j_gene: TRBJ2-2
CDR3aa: CASFGQGDRGAGRLFF

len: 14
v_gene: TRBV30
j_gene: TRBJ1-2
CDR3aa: CAWPRAGPNYGYTF

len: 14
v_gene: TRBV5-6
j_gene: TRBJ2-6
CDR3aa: CASSPYSGANVLTF

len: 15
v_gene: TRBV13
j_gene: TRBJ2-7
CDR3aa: CASSLGGGRTYEQYF

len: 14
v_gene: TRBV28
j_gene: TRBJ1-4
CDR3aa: CASSRGQGGEKLFF

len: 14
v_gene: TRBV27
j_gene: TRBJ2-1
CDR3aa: CASRAGGKNNEQFF

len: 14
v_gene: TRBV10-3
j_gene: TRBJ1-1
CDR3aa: CAIRVGQGADEAFF

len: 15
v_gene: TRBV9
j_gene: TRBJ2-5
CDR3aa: CASSVVGGRQETQYF

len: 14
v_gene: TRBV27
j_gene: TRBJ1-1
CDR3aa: CASSLWRANTEAFF

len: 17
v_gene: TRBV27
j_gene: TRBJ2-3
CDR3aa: CASSIRGLAGGPDTQYF

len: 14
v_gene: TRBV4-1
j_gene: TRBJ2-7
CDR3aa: CASSQDSGSYEQYF

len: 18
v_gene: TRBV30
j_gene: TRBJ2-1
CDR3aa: CAWSARTGTSGSHPGQFF

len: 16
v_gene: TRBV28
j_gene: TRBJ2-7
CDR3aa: CASSRIPARPSYEQYF

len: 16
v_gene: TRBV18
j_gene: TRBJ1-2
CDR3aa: CASSATGTETNYGYTF

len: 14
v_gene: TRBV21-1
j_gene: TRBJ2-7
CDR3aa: CASSKAVITYEQYF

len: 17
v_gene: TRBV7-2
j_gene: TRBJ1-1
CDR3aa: CASSPPKQLGSYTEAFF

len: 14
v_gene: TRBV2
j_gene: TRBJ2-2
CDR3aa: CASSKTGLTGELFF

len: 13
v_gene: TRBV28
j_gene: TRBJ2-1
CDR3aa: CASGLPPDGEQFF

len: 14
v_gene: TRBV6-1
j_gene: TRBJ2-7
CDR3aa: CASSEAPGIGEQYF

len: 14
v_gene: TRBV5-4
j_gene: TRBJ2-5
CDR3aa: CASSTQQVQETQYF

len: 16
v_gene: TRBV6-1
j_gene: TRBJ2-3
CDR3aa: CASSESSGGVTDTQYF

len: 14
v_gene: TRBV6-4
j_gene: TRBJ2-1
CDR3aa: CASASGPSYNEQFF

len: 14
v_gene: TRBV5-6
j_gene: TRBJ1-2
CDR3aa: CASNFWSTDYGYTF

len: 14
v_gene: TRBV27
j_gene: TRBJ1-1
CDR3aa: CASGKTVQGTEAFF

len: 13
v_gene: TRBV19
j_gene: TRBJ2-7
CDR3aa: CASKVTGGYEQYF

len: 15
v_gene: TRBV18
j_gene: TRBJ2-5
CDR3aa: CASSPQEVYQETQYF

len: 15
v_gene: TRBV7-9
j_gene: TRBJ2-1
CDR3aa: CASSLGLAGGIEQFF

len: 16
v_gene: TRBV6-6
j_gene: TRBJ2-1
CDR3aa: CASSSPLAGGFNEQFF

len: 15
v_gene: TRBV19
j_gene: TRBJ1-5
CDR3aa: CASSIEGFSNQPQHF